The 13 T cell receptor beta chains given below trace back to one sample, sequenced in a study of cytomegalovirus exposure and HLA in healthy donors. It was with 60 Vbeta and 13 Jbeta primers that the PCR ran. The repertoire was sequenced with immunoSEQ multiplex PCR; TCRdb's copy has only in-frame clones and lacks some. The table has about 190,000 clones, around 84% seen once. Sequenced sample: PBMCs. These receptors all stem from a woman aged 18-35 years in good health and CMV-seronegative.

The chain is built from TRBV6-1 and TRBJ2-7; 8 bases match TRBD2. The germline V gene encodes CDR1 MNHNS and CDR2 SASEGT. The V gene end was trimmed by 4 bases and the J gene end by 4 bases; junction bases not matched to a gene: 9. This CDR3 contains 15 residues. CDR3 nucleotide sequence: TGTGCCAGCAGTGGCCCTAGCGGGTTCCATTACGAGCAGTACGTC. Amino acids: CASSGPSGFHYEQYV.

This clone appeared once. The V and J genes are TRBV7-9 and TRBJ2-7, with 7 bases identical to TRBD2. Germline lookup yields CDR1 SEHNR and CDR2 FQNEAQ (reference sequence). This CDR3 spans 15 amino acids. Trimming at V came to 5 bases and at J to 0 bases, leaving 7 bases not matched to a gene. The CDR3 loop reads CASSLGGSLSYEQYF. The DNA for the CDR3 is TGTGCCAGCAGCCTGGGCGGGAGCCTCTCCTACGAGCAGTACTTC.

This rearrangement joins TRBV7-8 to TRBJ2-3; D may be TRBD2 (5 bases). The germline gives CDR1 SGHVS, CDR2 FQNEAQ. Trimming pared 2 bases from V and 6 bases from J, leaving 12 bases between. The CDR3 loop spans 14 amino acids. The DNA of the CDR3 is TGTGCCAGCAGCTTACCTAGCCTCCCCGATACGCAGTATTTT. This translates into CASSLPSLPDTQYF. Using reference TRBV7-8 and TRBJ2-3 for the parts outside the CDR3, the full variable domain is GAGVSQSPRYKVAKRGQDVALRCDPISGHVSLFWYQQALGQGPEFLTYFQNEAQLDKSGLPSDRFFAERPEGSVSTLKIQRTQQEDSAVYLCASSLPSLPDTQYFGPGTRLTVL.

V gene TRBV7-9 combines with J gene TRBJ1-2, with 7 bases that match TRBD1. The V gene end was trimmed by 4 bases and the J gene end by 2 bases; junction bases not matched to a gene: 7. CDR1 and CDR2 (germline): SEHNR, FQNEAQ (reference sequence). CDR3 size: 15 residues. The CDR3 DNA reads as TGTGCCAGCAGCTCACTACAGGGGTCCAACTATGGCTACACCTTC. Its translation: CASSSLQGSNYGYTF.

The V and J genes are TRBV6-5 and TRBJ2-3; 7 nucleotides match TRBD1. CDR1 is MNHEY, CDR2 SVGAGI, per germline. The CDR3 has 13 residues. V dropped 6 bases and J dropped 9; count of bases not matched to a gene: 9. The chain's CDR3 is CASRPGTASTQYF. CDR3 DNA sequence: TGTGCCAGCAGGCCAGGGACAGCCTCGACGCAGTATTTT.

The chain uses TRBV29-1 and TRBJ2-6, with D perhaps matching TRBD1 (6 bases). Trimming cost V 5 bases and J 1 base, with 18 bases left between them. Germline CDR1 reads SQVTM; CDR2 reads ANQGSEA. The CDR3 has 17 residues. The CDR3 DNA reads TGCAGCGTTTTCGGTGGCAGGGGAAGATCTGGGGCCAACGTCCTGACTTTC. It specifies CSVFGGRGRSGANVLTF.

This chain connects TRBV5-8 to TRBJ2-5; 15 bases line up with TRBD2. Germline V gives CDR1 SGHTS, CDR2 YDEGEE. V lost 3 bases, J lost 4 bases, and 10 bases stayed unmatched. This CDR3 is built from 18 residues. CDR3 amino acids: CASSSGLAGGPSGETQYF. CDR3 DNA sequence: TGTGCCAGCAGCTCCGGACTAGCGGGAGGGCCGTCTGGAGAGACCCAGTACTTC. The whole variable domain, remainder taken from reference TRBV5-8 and TRBJ2-5, is EAGVTQSPTHLIKTRGQQATLRCSPISGHTSVYWYQQALGLGLQFLLWYDEGEERNRGNFPPRFSGRQFPNYSSELNVNALELEDSALYLCASSSGLAGGPSGETQYFGPGTRLLVL.

The V gene is TRBV6-5, the J gene TRBJ1-2, with 8 bases lining up with TRBD1. The germline gives CDR1 MNHEY, CDR2 SVGAGI. The CDR3 is made up of 15 amino acids. The ends lost 0 bases at V and 4 bases at J; junction bases unmatched: 4. CDR3 sequence (DNA): TGTGCCAGCAGTTACTCGGACAGGGCAGCCTATGGCTACACCTTC. Amino acids: CASSYSDRAAYGYTF.

This chain uses TRBV10-2 with TRBJ2-5, with TRBD2 matching over 9 bases. The germline V gene encodes CDR1 WSHSY and CDR2 SAAADI. V lost 5 bases and J lost 5; bases outside the gene matches: 9. The CDR3 totals 15 residues. CDR3 sequence: CASSFTGTSMETQYF. In DNA form, the CDR3 reads TGCGCCAGCAGTTTTACCGGGACTAGCATGGAGACCCAGTACTTC.

The chain recombines TRBV5-1 with TRBJ2-2; 10 bases are shared with TRBD2. Looked up from germline, CDR1 is SGHRS and CDR2 is YFSETQ. There are 17 residues in the CDR3. Trimming took 4 bases from V and 0 from J; bases not matched to a gene: 6. The CDR3 spells CASSRWTSGANTGELFF. For the CDR3, the DNA is TGCGCCAGCAGCAGATGGACTAGCGGCGCGAACACCGGGGAGCTGTTTTTT.

The chain links TRBV7-2 to TRBJ2-7, with 9 positions matching TRBD2. There are 15 residues in the CDR3. The ends lost 6 bases at V and 2 bases at J; junction bases unmatched: 8. Germline V gene data show CDR1 as SGHTA and CDR2 as FQGNSA. The CDR3 region is CASSFTSGPTYEQYF. The CDR3 bases are TGTGCCAGCAGTTTTACTAGCGGGCCAACCTACGAGCAGTACTTC.

A single count supports this clone. The chain combines TRBV28 with TRBJ1-5; D is possibly TRBD1 (5 bases). Trimming cost V 7 bases and J 2 bases, with 21 bases left between them. Per the germline V gene, CDR1 is MDHEN and CDR2 is SYDVKM. The CDR3 consists of 17 residues. The CDR3, as DNA: TGTGCCAGCACCCTTGGTCAAGGGGCTCTTGGCAATCAGCCCCAGCATTTT. Translation gives CASTLGQGALGNQPQHF.

The genes are TRBV28 and TRBJ2-4; possible D gene TRBD1, 5 bases. V was clipped by 4 bases and J by 0 bases, with 13 bases between them. Germline-derived CDR1 and CDR2 are MDHEN and SYDVKM. CDR3 length equals 16 residues. In DNA form, the CDR3 reads TGTGCCAGCAGTTCTTCAGGGATCGTAGCCAAAAACATTCAGTACTTC. Its translation: CASSSSGIVAKNIQYF.